This T cell receptor beta chain was sequenced for a study of naive and memory T cell subsets. The study's findings and limits: Naive repertoires, especially CD8, held a few larger clonotypes, possibly memory cells re-expressing CD45RA. Over 95% of naive TCR sequences appeared only once after error correction, unlike memory subsets.

CMV status came from CD4+ IFNgamma after overnight CMV lysate stimulation. Four subsets defined by CD45RA and CD27 were sorted after CD3, CD4, CD8 and live/dead staining. A word on this clonotype: Its antigen is unknown.

An equimolar mix of two oligonucleotides served as the beta constant-region primer for TRBC1 and TRBC2. The ligated cDNA underwent four PCR rounds using SP2 and nested alpha and beta constant-region primers. TCRdb reanalysed the UMI-ligation and nested PCR reads using MiXCR and keeps one entry per CDR3 protein. The top ten hold roughly 3.1% of the sample, which has 90,000 to 120,000 distinct CDR3 sequences, about 14% seen once. V was cut by 4 bases and J by 8 bases, with 10 bases left in between. CDR1 KGHDR and CDR2 SFDVKD come from the germline V gene. The CDR3 runs 12 residues. Sequenced material: naive CD8+ T cells from blood. V is TRBV24-1 and J is TRBJ1-1; maybe TRBD1 (6 bases). The receptor was derived from a human donor in good health. In DNA form, the CDR3 reads TGTGCCACCAGTGACCACAGGGCGGAAGCTTTCTTT. This translates into CATSDHRAEAFF.